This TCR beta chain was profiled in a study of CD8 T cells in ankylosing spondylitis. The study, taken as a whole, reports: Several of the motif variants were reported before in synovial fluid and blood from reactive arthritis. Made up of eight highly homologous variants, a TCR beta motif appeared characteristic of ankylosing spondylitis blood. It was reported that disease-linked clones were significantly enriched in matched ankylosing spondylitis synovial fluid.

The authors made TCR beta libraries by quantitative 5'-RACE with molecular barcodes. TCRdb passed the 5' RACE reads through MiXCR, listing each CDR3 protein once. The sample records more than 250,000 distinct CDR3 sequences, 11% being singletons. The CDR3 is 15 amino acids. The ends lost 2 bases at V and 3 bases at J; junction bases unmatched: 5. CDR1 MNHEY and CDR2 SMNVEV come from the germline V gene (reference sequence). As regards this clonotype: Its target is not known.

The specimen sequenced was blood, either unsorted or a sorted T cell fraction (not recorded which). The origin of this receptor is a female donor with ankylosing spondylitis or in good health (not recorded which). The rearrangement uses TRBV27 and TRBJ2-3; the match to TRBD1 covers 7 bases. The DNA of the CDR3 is TGTGCCAGCAGTTTAAAGGGGGCGAGTACAGATACGCAGTATTTT. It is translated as CASSLKGASTDTQYF.